This T cell receptor (beta chain) was documented in a study of cytomegalovirus exposure and HLA in healthy donors. As concerns this clone: Its specificity is unknown.

Overall study results and limits: V segments that were indistinguishable, TRBV6-2 and TRBV6-3 among them, were omitted from analysis.

PCR employed 60 Vbeta and 13 Jbeta primers. Only in-frame clones appear in the TCRdb table, and some are missing; sequencing was by immunoSEQ multiplex PCR. The sample yields 180,000 or so clones, around 80% seen once. V gave up 1 base and J gave up 4 bases, with 14 bases separating them. This CDR3 comprises 15 residues. Germline V lookup: CDR1 SGHRS, CDR2 YFSETQ. The genes are TRBV5-1 and TRBJ1-1, with a weak D call TRBD1 (5 bases). Material: PBMCs. The receptor was derived from a woman aged 25 to 39 in good health and CMV-seropositive. The CDR3: CASSLFQGMSTEAFF. The CDR3 DNA sequence: TGCGCCAGCAGCTTGTTTCAGGGAATGAGCACTGAAGCTTTCTTT.